A selection of T cell receptor beta chains follows, all from one sample in a study of blood T cell repertoires in COVID-19. TCRdb's copy holds only in-frame clones and misses some; the assay was immunoSEQ multiplex PCR. The repertoire holds some 57,000 clones, with approximately 90% as singletons. Source material: peripheral blood. The receptors shown here come from a man in his 60s with acute or convalescent COVID-19. Each CDR3 is given with its conserved first and last residue. D genes are given only for firm matches. Size values are once, few and many counts, or a class for expanded clones, and some rows have none.

>NA|TRBJ1-6|TRBV7-8|TRBD1
TGTGCCAGCAGCTTAGTCCTGCAGGGGGGTAGATCACCCCTCCACTTT
CASSLVLQGGRSPLHF
>NA|TRBJ2-2|TRBV11-3|NA
TGTGCCAGCAGCTTAGGCCGGGTCACCGGGGAGCTGTTTTTT
CASSLGRVTGELFF
>NA|TRBJ1-1|TRBV30|TRBD1
TGTGCCTGGAGTGTACGAGCAGGGGGCGGTGGAGCTTTCTTT
CAWSVRAGGGGAFF
>NA|TRBJ1-5|TRBV9|NA
TGTGCCAGCAGCGTCAGCGAAAATCAGCCCCAGCATTTT
CASSVSENQPQHF
>NA|TRBJ1-4|TRBV4-1|NA
TGCGCCAGCAGCCAAGGTGGGACTGCCGAAAAACTGTTTTTT
CASSQGGTAEKLFF
>NA|TRBJ1-1|TRBV29-1|NA
TGCAGCGTTGGGAACAGGGCGGTCACTGAAGCTTTCTTT
CSVGNRAVTEAFF
>once|TRBJ1-1|TRBV28|TRBD1
TGTGCCAGCAGGTCAGGGGGATACACTGAAGCTTTCTTT
CASRSGGYTEAFF
>NA|TRBJ2-7|TRBV7-2|NA
TGTGCCAGCAGCCCAGCGGACGAGCAGTACTTC
CASSPADEQYF
>few|TRBJ1-3|TRBV6-1|NA
TGTGCCAGCAGTGAAAGCTCCCGGACAGTGGGAGGAAACACCATATATTTT
CASSESSRTVGGNTIYF
>NA|TRBJ1-2|TRBV5-4|NA
TGTGCCAGCAGCCACCTGGACAGCCCTTACTATGGCTACACCTTC
CASSHLDSPYYGYTF
>NA|TRBJ1-5|TRBV6-2/TRBV6-3|NA
TGTGCCAGCAGTTACTCGAAGTCGGGGCCGGGGGACAATCAGCCCCAGCATTTT
CASSYSKSGPGDNQPQHF
>NA|TRBJ1-1|TRBV7-3|NA
TGTGCCAGCAGCTTAAATGAGGCGTCCACTGAAGCTTTCTTT
CASSLNEASTEAFF
>once|TRBJ2-2|TRBV7-2|TRBD1
TGTGCCAGCAGCCGGACAGGGGGATCAGCCGGGGAGCTGTTTTTT
CASSRTGGSAGELFF
>NA|TRBJ2-3|TRBV2|NA
TGTGCCAGCAGTGTGTCAGTTGGCGGTGGCTATACGCAGTATTTT
CASSVSVGGGYTQYF
>NA|TRBJ2-7|TRBV29-1|TRBD1
TGCAGCGTCCAGACCGGGACAGGGGCCTACGAGCAGTACTTC
CSVQTGTGAYEQYF
>NA|TRBJ2-7|TRBV5-1|TRBD2
TGCGCCAGCAGCTTGGATAGCGGGGTTGCCGAGCAGTACTTC
CASSLDSGVAEQYF
>few|TRBJ1-6|TRBV4-1|NA
TGCGCCAGCAGTCTCACCTTTCCTAGCTCCTATAATTCACCCCTCCACTTT
CASSLTFPSSYNSPLHF